The TCR beta chain under discussion was sequenced for a study of shared clonotypes between healthy human individuals. All participating donors were Caucasian adults from Nashville, Tennessee. A note on this clone: A much bigger clone sits one base away, suggesting this may be a read error. This sample includes further DNA sequences coding for the same CDR3.

The CDR3 runs 15 residues. In germline, CDR1 is SGHTA, CDR2 FQGNSA. Several immunoSEQ 96-well plates shared each subset's DNA, each plate a replicate. Bulk PBMC genomic DNA spanned ten immunoSEQ deep plates. Profiled with immunoSEQ multiplex PCR; TCRdb holds only in-frame clones, not every one. The table lists hundreds of thousands of clones, more than 70% of them singletons. Sequencing was performed on PBMCs. This chain links TRBV7-2 with TRBJ2-2, with 8 bases that match TRBD1. This clonotype originated in a woman aged 40 to 50 in good health. Some clones in this sample may be carry-over from other donors' samples. The chain's CDR3 is CASSIRGLNTGELFF. The CDR3 region has the DNA TGTGCCAGCAGCATCAGGGGGCTGAACACTGGGGAGCTGTTTTTT.